This TCR beta chain is from a study of monozygotic twins with inflammatory bowel disease. This CDR3 is built from 16 residues. The germline V gene encodes CDR1 LGHDT and CDR2 YNNKEL (reference sequence). Eight reactions per sample, run separately, yielded cDNA. With the 5' RACE reads reprocessed, TCRdb shows one record per CDR3 protein and no DNA. The sample table includes approximately 390,000 distinct CDR3 sequences. This TCR came from a human donor with ulcerative colitis or Crohn's disease, or a healthy co-twin of an affected twin (not recorded which). What was sequenced was blood. The V gene is TRBV3-1, the J gene TRBJ2-7. Here the CDR3 reads CASSQEARSSSYEQYF.